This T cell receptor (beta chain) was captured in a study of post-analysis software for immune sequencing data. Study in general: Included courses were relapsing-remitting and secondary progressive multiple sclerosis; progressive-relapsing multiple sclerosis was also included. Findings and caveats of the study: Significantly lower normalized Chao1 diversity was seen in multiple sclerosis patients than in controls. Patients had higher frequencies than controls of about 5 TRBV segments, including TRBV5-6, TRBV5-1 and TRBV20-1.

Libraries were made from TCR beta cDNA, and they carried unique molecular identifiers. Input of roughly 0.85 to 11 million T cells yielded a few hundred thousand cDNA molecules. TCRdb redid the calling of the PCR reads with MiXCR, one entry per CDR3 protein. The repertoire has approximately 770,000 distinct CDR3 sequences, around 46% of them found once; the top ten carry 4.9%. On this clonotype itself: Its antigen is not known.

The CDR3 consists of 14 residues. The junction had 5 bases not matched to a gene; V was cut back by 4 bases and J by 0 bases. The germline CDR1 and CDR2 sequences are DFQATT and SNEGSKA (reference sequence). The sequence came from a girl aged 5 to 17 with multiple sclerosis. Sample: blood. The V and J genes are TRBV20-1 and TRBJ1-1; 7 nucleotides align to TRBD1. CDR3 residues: CSATRDSLNTEAFF. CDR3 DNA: TGCAGTGCTACCCGGGACAGCTTGAACACTGAAGCTTTCTTT.